This T cell receptor (beta chain) was obtained from a study of T cells in Graves' hyperthyroidism and ophthalmopathy. At least ten counts were recorded for this clonotype. Investigators excluded patients with uncontrolled infection, other autoimmune disease, pregnancy or lactation. Fresh peripheral blood, 8 to 10 ml, was the source of the PBMCs. The CDR3 totals 16 residues. V trimming: 5 bases; J trimming: 6 bases; junction bases outside the gene matches: 10. CDR1 is SGHAT, CDR2 FQDESV, per germline (reference sequence). What was amplified from RNA transcripts were TCR beta CDR3 regions. TCR CDR3 regions were first amplified by RT-PCR with HTBI primers. TCRdb re-derived calls from the multiplex PCR reads in MiXCR, one entry per CDR3 protein. In the table there are roughly 420,000 distinct CDR3 sequences, around 14% of which are singletons.

The V and J genes are TRBV11-1 and TRBJ2-1; TRBD1 aligns across 10 bases. This clonotype was sampled from a young woman with Graves' hyperthyroidism. Source material: blood. DNA for the CDR3: TGTGCCAGCAGCCCAGAAACGGGACAGGGGATCAATGAGCAGTTCTTC. Amino acids: CASSPETGQGINEQFF.